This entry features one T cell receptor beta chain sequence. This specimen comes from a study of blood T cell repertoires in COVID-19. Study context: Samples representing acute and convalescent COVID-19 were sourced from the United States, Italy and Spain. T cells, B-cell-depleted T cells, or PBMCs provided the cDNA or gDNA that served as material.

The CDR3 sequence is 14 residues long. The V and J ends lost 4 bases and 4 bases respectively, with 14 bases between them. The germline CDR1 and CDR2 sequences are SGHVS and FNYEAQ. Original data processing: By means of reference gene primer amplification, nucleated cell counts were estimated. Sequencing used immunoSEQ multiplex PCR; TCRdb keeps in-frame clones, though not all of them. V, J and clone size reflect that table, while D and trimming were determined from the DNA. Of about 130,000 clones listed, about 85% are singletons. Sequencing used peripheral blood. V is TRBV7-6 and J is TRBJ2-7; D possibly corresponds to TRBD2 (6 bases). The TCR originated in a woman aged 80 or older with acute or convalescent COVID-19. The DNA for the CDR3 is TGTGCCAGCAGCTCGACCCCGGAGGGGTACGAGCAGTACTTC. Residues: CASSSTPEGYEQYF.